The present TCR beta chain was sequenced within a study of Ad26.COV2.S vaccination and SARS-CoV-2 variants (dated by TCRdb to the early 2020s). At the level of the whole study: Donors in the vaccine arm were drawn from COV1001, a multicentre, randomized, double-blind, placebo-controlled phase I-IIa trial testing Ad26.COV2.S in healthy adults. Trial participants were randomized into five groups of five: low-dose or high-dose Ad26.COV2.S given once or twice, or placebo on both occasions. Blinding of investigators to trial group allocation was maintained during experiments and outcome assessment. Ad26.COV2.S was administered intramuscularly at a dose of 5x10^10 or 1x10^11 viral particles, either as one shot or as two shots given 56 days apart. The TCR-sequenced set comprised about 32 samples: around 20 Ad26.COV2.S vaccine recipients, 5 placebo recipients and 8 SARS-CoV-2 convalescent individuals. TCRbeta repertoire sequencing served as the tool for gauging how specific and how broad the SARS-CoV-2-reactive T cell receptors were following Ad26.COV2.S vaccination.

On this clone itself: Its target antigen remains unknown. It has no much larger one-base neighbor in the sample; base qualities were not kept.

The immunoSEQ Assay was used to sequence TCRbeta CDR3 regions. After extraction, genomic DNA underwent amplification by bias-controlled multiplex PCR, followed by high-throughput sequencing. The paper's processing steps were these. To quantify the absolute abundance of every unique TCRbeta CDR3 region, sequences were collapsed and filtered. T cell fraction was estimated by normalizing TCRbeta template counts to usable DNA, which was measured by amplifying reference genes present in all nucleated cells. Repertoire TCRs were annotated as SARS-CoV-2-specific by exact matching of V gene, CDR3 amino acid sequence and J gene to a known reactive TCR set. The reference SARS-CoV-2 TCR set came from MIRA and was filtered for enrichment in COVID-19-positive ImmuneCODE repertoires, removing public or cross-reactive TCRs. Drawing on the MIRA antigens, annotated TCRs were analysed further at the level of specific ORF or position within ORF. Depth was the summed frequency of annotated unique rearrangements, while breadth was defined as annotated unique rearrangements over total unique productive rearrangements. TCR breadth was compared between groups using two-sided Wilcoxon rank-sum tests. Entries here come from immuneACCESS through TCRdb and include only in-frame sequences with V and J called. Some clones fail to appear in such tables; in the studies checked, an unresolved V gene covers under half of the shortfall, and the cause of the remainder is unknown. For V, J and clone size, that table is used; D and trimming come from the DNA. This sample gives roughly 680,000 clones in total; roughly 90% of them show up just once. The ten largest clonotypes hold about 1.5% of the sample.

Results the study describes overall, beyond this receptor: Higher spike-specific TCR breadth was observed in Ad26.COV2.S recipients than in placebo recipients (P = 0.0014). Substantial breadth of spike-specific CD8+ and CD4+ T cell responses was reported after vaccination. The authors noted that total T cell responses may have been underestimated by the TCR breadth and depth analyses. Non-spike TCR breadth was comparable between vaccine and placebo recipients, consistent with the vaccine containing only spike. The study lacked the statistical power to compare responses across vaccine doses or regimens.

Reading the label with the study, this specimen's treatment or condition is: around 19 received Ad26.COV2.S at low or high dose, single or two shots; 5 received placebo; per-sample allocation not given. For vaccine and placebo recipients, repertoires were sequenced using samples collected on day 63 after the first injection. Between 29 July and 7 August 2020, Cohort 1b enrolled about two dozen adults aged 18-55 years at one site in Boston, USA. As a vaccine, Ad26.COV2.S was a replication-incompetent adenovirus type 26 vector that expressed a prefusion-stabilized SARS-CoV-2 spike protein derived from the original Wuhan strain. From V the trimming removes 8 bases and from J it removes 4 bases, while the gene matches leave 12 bases of the junction unaccounted for. Sequences SGHAT (CDR1) and FQNNGV (CDR2) are obtained from the germline V gene. The CDR3 has 15 amino acids, counting the end cysteine and phenylalanine. Only the CDR3 region is kept as DNA, spanning 45 bases read in frame from base 1.

The rearrangement combines TRBV11-2 with TRBJ2-7, and TRBD1 aligns with 9 junction nucleotides. The receptor was isolated from a person between 18 and 60 years old who received the Ad26.COV2.S COVID-19 vaccine or a placebo. This specimen was peripheral blood, taken in a trial of Ad26.COV2.S vaccine versus placebo. The CDR3 reads CASRRQGGLAYEQYF. The DNA sequence is given as TGTGCCAGCCGAAGACAGGGGGGTTTGGCGTACGAGCAGTACTTC.